This T cell receptor beta chain was sequenced for a study of blood T cell repertoires in COVID-19. Turning to the study itself: Specimens from acute and convalescent COVID-19 originated in the United States, Italy and Spain. T cells, B-cell-depleted T cells, or PBMCs provided the cDNA or gDNA that served as material.

Germline values: CDR1 SGHAT, CDR2 FQNNGV. There are 16 residues in the CDR3. The ends lost 2 bases at V and 0 bases at J; junction bases unmatched: 1. As originally analysed: Amplifying reference gene primers gave estimates of nucleated cell counts. Measured with immunoSEQ multiplex PCR; TCRdb has only the in-frame clones, and not every one. V, J and clone size reflect that table, while D and trimming were determined from the DNA. This table holds 300,000 to 350,000 clones, around 90% found once. J is TRBJ2-7 and V is TRBV11-2, with 13 bases identical to TRBD2. The receptor was isolated from a man aged 18-30 years with active or convalescent COVID-19. The sequenced sample consisted of peripheral blood. CDR3 loop: CASSLTSGGASYEQYF. CDR3 nucleotides: TGTGCCAGCAGCTTAACTAGCGGGGGGGCCTCCTACGAGCAGTACTTC.